The sequence of this T cell receptor (beta chain) was determined in a study of neurological immune-mediated disorders. The cell input for sorted libraries was approximately 1 million, and those cells were CD4+ or CD8+ T cells. Synthesis of cDNA was accomplished via 5'RACE employing 10-nucleotide random UMIs. TCRdb passed the 5' RACE reads through MiXCR, listing each CDR3 protein once. This table has tens of thousands of distinct CDR3 sequences, 7% to 8.5% appearing once. V was shortened by 5 bases and J by 4 bases, with 20 bases between the two germline ends. Germline CDR1 is DFQATT and CDR2 is SNEGSKA (reference sequence). There are 15 residues in the CDR3.

The V gene is TRBV20-1, the J gene TRBJ1-2, with D possibly TRBD1 on 6 matching bases. Sequencing was carried out using CD4+ T cells from blood. The sequence derives from a man in his forties or fifties in good health. Here the CDR3 reads CSARAGPLGAYGYTF. CDR3 in DNA: TGCAGTGCTCGTGCCGGACCTCTGGGGGCCTATGGCTACACCTTC.